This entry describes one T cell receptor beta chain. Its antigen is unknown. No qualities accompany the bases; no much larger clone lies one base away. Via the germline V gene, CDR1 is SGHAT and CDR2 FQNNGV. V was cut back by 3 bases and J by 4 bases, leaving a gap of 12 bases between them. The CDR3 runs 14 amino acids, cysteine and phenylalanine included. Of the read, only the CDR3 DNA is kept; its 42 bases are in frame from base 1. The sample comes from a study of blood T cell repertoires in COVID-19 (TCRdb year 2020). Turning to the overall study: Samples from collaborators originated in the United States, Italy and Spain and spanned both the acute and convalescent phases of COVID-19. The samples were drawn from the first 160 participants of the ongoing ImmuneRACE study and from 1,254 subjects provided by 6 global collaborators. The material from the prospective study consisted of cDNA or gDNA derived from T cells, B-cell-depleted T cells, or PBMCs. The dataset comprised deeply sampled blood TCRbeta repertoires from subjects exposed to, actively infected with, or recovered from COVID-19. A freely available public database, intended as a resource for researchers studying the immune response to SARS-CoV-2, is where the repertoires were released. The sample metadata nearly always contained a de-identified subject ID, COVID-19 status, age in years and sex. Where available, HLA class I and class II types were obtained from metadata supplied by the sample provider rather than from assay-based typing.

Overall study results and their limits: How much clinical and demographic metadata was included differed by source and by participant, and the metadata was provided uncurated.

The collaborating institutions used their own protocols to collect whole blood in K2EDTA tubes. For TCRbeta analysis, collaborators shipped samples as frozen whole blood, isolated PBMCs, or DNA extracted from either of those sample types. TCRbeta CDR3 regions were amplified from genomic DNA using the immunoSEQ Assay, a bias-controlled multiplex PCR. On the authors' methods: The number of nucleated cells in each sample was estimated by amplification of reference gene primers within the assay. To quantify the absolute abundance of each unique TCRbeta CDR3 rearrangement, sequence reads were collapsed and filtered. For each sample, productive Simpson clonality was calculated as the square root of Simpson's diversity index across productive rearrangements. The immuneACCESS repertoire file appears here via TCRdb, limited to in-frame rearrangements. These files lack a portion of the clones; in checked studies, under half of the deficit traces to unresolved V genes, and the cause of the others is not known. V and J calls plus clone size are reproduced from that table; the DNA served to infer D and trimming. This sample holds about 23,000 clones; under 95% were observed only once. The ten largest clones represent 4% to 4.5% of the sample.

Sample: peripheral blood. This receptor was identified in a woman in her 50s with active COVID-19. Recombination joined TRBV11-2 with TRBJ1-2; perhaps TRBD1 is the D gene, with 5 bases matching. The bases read TGTGCCAGCAGCTTGACCCACAGGACCTATGGCTACACCTTC. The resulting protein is CASSLTHRTYGYTF.